This is a list of T cell receptor beta chains from one sample in a study of T cell changes during pregnancy in multiple sclerosis. The assay was immunoSEQ multiplex PCR, and TCRdb's table has in-frame clones only and misses some. The table has about 83,000 clones, more than 90% seen once. Sample: peripheral blood, taken in the second trimester of pregnancy. The receptors here all came from a female donor with multiple sclerosis, enrolled in a pregnancy study. The CDR3 runs from the conserved cysteine through the conserved F or W. D genes are given only for firm matches. For some rows the clone size is stated as once, few or many, or as a class when expanded; others skip it.

-	-	TRBV15	TRBJ2-2	CATSRDQGGGELFF	TGTGCCACCAGCAGAGATCAGGGTGGCGGGGAGCTGTTTTTT
-	-	TRBV4-1	TRBJ1-1	CASSLSGITEAFF	TGCGCCAGCAGCCTGTCAGGTATCACTGAAGCTTTCTTT
TRBD2	-	TRBV29-1	TRBJ2-3	CSARTRLSTDTQYF	TGCAGCGCCAGGACTAGACTAAGCACAGATACGCAGTATTTT
-	-	TRBV4-1	TRBJ2-1	CASSQELRVSPLNEQFF	TGCGCCAGCAGCCAAGAGCTCCGGGTCAGTCCTCTCAATGAGCAGTTCTTC
-	-	TRBV4-1	TRBJ1-2	CASSQDPGANYGYTF	TGCGCCAGCAGCCAAGATCCGGGGGCTAACTATGGCTACACCTTC
-	-	TRBV11-2	TRBJ2-1	CASSSYGHEQFF	TGTGCCAGCAGCTCTTATGGGCATGAGCAGTTCTTC
-	-	TRBV27	TRBJ2-5	CASSPARLRKTQYF	TGTGCCAGCAGTCCAGCCAGGTTAAGAAAGACCCAGTACTTC
-	-	TRBV28	TRBJ2-2	CASTTANTGELFF	TGTGCCAGCACCACAGCAAACACCGGGGAGCTGTTTTTT
-	-	TRBV7-2	TRBJ1-2	CASSPVGSYYGYTF	TGTGCCAGCAGCCCCGTAGGGAGCTACTATGGCTACACCTTC
-	few	TRBV11-2	TRBJ2-1	CASSLWTLNEQFF	TGTGCCAGCAGCTTATGGACACTAAATGAGCAGTTCTTC
TRBD2	-	TRBV4-2	TRBJ2-7	CASSQASGTGYEQYF	TGTGCCAGCAGCCAAGCTAGCGGGACGGGGTACGAGCAGTACTTC
TRBD2	-	TRBV5-1	TRBJ2-1	CASSPNPGLAGQFF	TGCGCCAGCAGCCCCAATCCGGGACTAGCTGGGCAGTTCTTC
TRBD1	-	TRBV29-1	TRBJ2-5	CSVGGQGAGETQYF	TGCAGCGTTGGAGGACAGGGGGCAGGAGAGACCCAGTACTTC
-	-	TRBV4-2	TRBJ1-1	CASSQDRWPQRDTEAFF	TGTGCCAGCAGCCAAGATCGATGGCCTCAGAGGGACACTGAAGCTTTCTTT
TRBD2	-	TRBV11-1	TRBJ2-1	CASSLRFFSGRLMDEQFF	TGTGCCAGCAGCTTAAGGTTCTTTAGCGGGAGGTTGATGGATGAGCAGTTCTTC
TRBD2	-	TRBV10-1	TRBJ2-1	CASNPQVGLAPFF	TGCGCCAGCAACCCCCAGGTAGGACTAGCGCCCTTCTTC
-	-	TRBV19	TRBJ2-3	CASSISHPPSSTDTQYF	TGTGCCAGTAGTATCTCCCACCCCCCCAGTAGCACAGATACGCAGTATTTT
-	-	TRBV7-9	TRBJ2-2	CASEDGMNTGELFF	TGTGCCAGCGAGGACGGGATGAACACCGGGGAGCTGTTTTTT
-	-	TRBV27	TRBJ1-1	CASRTGNTEAFF	TGTGCCAGCAGAACGGGGAACACTGAAGCTTTCTTT
TRBD2	-	TRBV4-3	TRBJ2-1	CASSQAGTSGSGDEQFF	TGCGCCAGCAGCCAAGCCGGGACTAGCGGGAGTGGCGATGAGCAGTTCTTC
-	-	TRBV7-3	TRBJ1-3	CASSLDGGPGNTIYF	TGTGCCAGCAGCTTAGACGGGGGGCCTGGAAACACCATATATTTT
TRBD2	-	TRBV7-2	TRBJ2-7	CASSPQRGGRAHYEQYF	TGTGCCAGCAGCCCTCAGAGAGGCGGGAGGGCACACTACGAGCAGTACTTC
TRBD2	-	TRBV5-1	TRBJ2-2	CASSSPGLAGPNTGELFF	TGCGCCAGCAGCTCGCCAGGACTAGCGGGACCGAACACCGGGGAGCTGTTTTTT
-	-	TRBV7-9	TRBJ1-1	CASSSVNTEAFF	TGTGCCAGCAGCTCAGTGAACACTGAAGCTTTCTTT
-	-	TRBV27	TRBJ2-3	CASSQHRAAASRTDTQYF	TGTGCCAGCAGTCAACACCGTGCGGCGGCCTCAAGGACAGATACGCAGTATTTT
TRBD2	-	TRBV9	TRBJ2-1	CASSVGASGVGEQFF	TGTGCCAGCAGCGTAGGTGCTAGCGGGGTGGGTGAGCAGTTCTTC
TRBD2	-	TRBV7-9	TRBJ2-3	CASSLGLAISDTQYF	TGTGCCAGCAGCTTGGGACTAGCAATTTCAGATACGCAGTATTTT
-	-	TRBV4-1	TRBJ2-1	CASSQRPGSGDEQFF	TGCGCCAGCAGCCAAAGGCCAGGGTCTGGGGATGAGCAGTTCTTC
TRBD1	-	TRBV19	TRBJ1-5	CASSIRRQGAQPQHF	TGTGCCAGTAGTATCCGAAGACAGGGAGCTCAGCCCCAGCATTTT
TRBD1	once	TRBV7-8	TRBJ1-3	CASTDHRGGNTIYF	TGTGCCAGCACCGACCACAGGGGTGGAAACACCATATATTTT
TRBD1	-	TRBV11-2	TRBJ1-1	CASSFTRRTGTGSSEAFF	TGTGCCAGCAGCTTTACCCGTCGTACCGGGACAGGGAGCTCTGAAGCTTTCTTT
TRBD1	-	TRBV11-2	TRBJ2-5	CASSLIRGRAETQYF	TGTGCCAGCAGCTTAATCAGGGGGCGAGCAGAGACCCAGTACTTC
TRBD1	-	TRBV4-2	TRBJ1-1	CASSIRTGGDTEAFF	TGTGCCAGCAGCATTCGGACAGGCGGGGACACTGAAGCTTTCTTT
TRBD2	-	TRBV30	TRBJ2-1	CAWSVIGFGAGGSYNEQFF	TGTGCCTGGAGTGTTATCGGGTTCGGGGCGGGAGGCTCCTACAATGAGCAGTTCTTC
-	-	TRBV19	TRBJ2-7	CATSSSGGVYGEQYF	TGTGCCACCAGCTCGTCTGGCGGGGTCTACGGGGAGCAGTACTTC
TRBD1	-	TRBV10-3	TRBJ1-2	CAIRGRGRRGYTF	TGTGCCATCAGGGGCAGGGGGCGGCGTGGCTACACCTTC
-	-	TRBV4-1	TRBJ1-5	CASSQDSRDQPQHF	TGCGCCAGCAGCCAAGATTCGAGGGATCAGCCCCAGCATTTT
TRBD2	-	TRBV5-4	TRBJ2-1	CASSETSGNEQFF	TGTGCCAGCAGCGAGACTAGCGGCAATGAGCAGTTCTTC
-	-	TRBV6-5	TRBJ2-2	CASSLGSGTGELFF	TGTGCCAGCAGCCTAGGAAGCGGCACCGGGGAGCTGTTTTTT
TRBD1	-	TRBV5-6	TRBJ2-7	CASTLEGGGRSYEQYF	TGTGCCAGCACCCTCGAAGGGGGCGGGCGCTCCTACGAGCAGTACTTC
-	-	TRBV19	TRBJ1-5	CASSISGKSNQPQHF	TGTGCCAGTAGTATATCGGGGAAAAGCAATCAGCCCCAGCATTTT
TRBD2	-	TRBV11-3	TRBJ2-3	CASSLGSSGRRTDTQYF	TGTGCCAGCAGCTTAGGCTCTAGCGGGAGGAGAACAGATACGCAGTATTTT
-	many	TRBV6-6	TRBJ2-3	CASTRGSTDTQYF	TGTGCCAGCACTAGGGGGAGCACAGATACGCAGTATTTT
TRBD1	-	TRBV6-1	TRBJ1-4	CASSTGGNEKLFF	TGTGCCAGCAGTACAGGGGGTAATGAAAAACTGTTTTTT
TRBD1	-	TRBV30	TRBJ1-1	CAWTPRRGQGMWEAFF	TGTGCCTGGACTCCACGAAGGGGACAGGGAATGTGGGAAGCTTTCTTT
TRBD2	-	TRBV4-2	TRBJ2-1	CASSQDTSGSVNEQFF	TGTGCCAGCAGCCAAGATACTAGCGGGTCGGTGAATGAGCAGTTCTTC
TRBD2	-	TRBV9	TRBJ2-2	CASSVVTGGIGELFF	TGTGCCAGCAGCGTAGTCACGGGAGGCATCGGGGAGCTGTTTTTT
-	-	TRBV28	TRBJ2-4	CASSRWRGELKNIQYF	TGTGCCAGCAGCCGTTGGAGGGGTGAGCTAAAAAACATTCAGTACTTC
TRBD1	-	TRBV19	TRBJ1-5	CASSSGRGDNQPQHF	TGTGCCAGTAGTTCCGGCAGGGGGGACAATCAGCCCCAGCATTTT
-	-	TRBV7-9	TRBJ2-7	CASSPGAYEQYF	TGTGCCAGCAGCCCGGGGGCCTACGAGCAGTACTTC
TRBD1	-	TRBV29-1	TRBJ2-4	CSVGGQGSVIGNIQYF	TGCAGCGTTGGGGGACAGGGGTCGGTTATTGGAAACATTCAGTACTTC
-	-	TRBV11-2	TRBJ1-1	CASNSPRGDTEAFF	TGTGCCAGCAACTCACCCAGGGGCGACACTGAAGCTTTCTTT
-	-	TRBV27	TRBJ2-1	CASSFRTPQGSYNEQFF	TGTGCCAGCAGCTTTAGGACCCCTCAGGGCTCCTACAATGAGCAGTTCTTC
TRBD1	-	TRBV10-3	TRBJ2-7	CAISESGQGYEQYF	TGTGCCATCAGTGAGTCAGGACAGGGCTACGAGCAGTACTTC
-	-	TRBV28	TRBJ1-1	CASSLGRNTEAFF	TGTGCCAGCAGTCTAGGGAGGAACACTGAAGCTTTCTTT
-	-	TRBV4-3	TRBJ1-3	CASSQFGSSGNTIYF	TGCGCCAGCAGCCAATTCGGGAGCTCTGGAAACACCATATATTTT
TRBD1	-	TRBV7-6	TRBJ1-2	CASSPLEGDRGGSNGYTF	TGTGCCAGCAGCCCCCTCGAGGGGGACAGGGGTGGGTCGAATGGCTACACCTTC
TRBD2	once	TRBV9	TRBJ2-1	CASSGGGFKYNEQFF	TGTGCCAGCAGCGGGGGGGGGTTTAAGTACAATGAGCAGTTCTTC
-	-	TRBV5-4	TRBJ1-2	CASSFGTSNGYTF	TGTGCCAGCAGCTTCGGGACATCTAATGGCTACACCTTC
TRBD2	-	TRBV9	TRBJ2-1	CASSVPGTSGNNEQFF	TGTGCCAGCAGCGTCCCCGGGACTAGCGGGAACAATGAGCAGTTCTTC